The sequence of this T cell receptor (beta chain) was determined in a study of blood T cell repertoires in COVID-19. Overall study context: Specimens from acute and convalescent COVID-19 originated in the United States, Italy and Spain. Nucleic acid was either cDNA or gDNA, and it came from T cells, B-cell-depleted T cells, or PBMCs.

This clone was recorded only once. In the authors' workflow: Scientists estimated how many nucleated cells there were by amplifying reference gene primers. Data came from immunoSEQ multiplex PCR; TCRdb stores just in-frame clones and leaves some out. D and trimming come from the DNA, and the V and J calls and clone size come from that table. The sample consists of about 140,000 clones, around 87% of them appearing once. The receptor's source is a woman aged 40 to 49 with acute or convalescent COVID-19. The material sequenced was peripheral blood.

This chain's CDR3 is CAWREGKGEPQHF. The CDR3 DNA follows: TGTGCCTGGAGGGAGGGAAAAGGGGAGCCCCAGCATTTT. The rearrangement uses TRBV30 and TRBJ1-5; possible D gene TRBD1, 5 bases. The ends were cut back, 3 bases at V and 8 bases at J, with 14 bases in the middle. The germline CDR1 and CDR2 sequences are GTSNPN and SVGIG (reference sequence). The CDR3 spans 13 residues.